A single T cell receptor (beta chain) is shown here with its context. Its antigen remains unidentified. Trimming removed 5 bases from V and 9 bases from J; junction bases left unmatched: 6. The germline V gene has CDR1 MNHEY and CDR2 SVGAGI. The length of the CDR3 is 13 residues. The data belong to a study of cytomegalovirus exposure and HLA in healthy donors. Study observations and caveats: Using the classifier, cytomegalovirus status was reportedly diagnosed with high specificity and sensitivity.

PCR employed 60 Vbeta and 13 Jbeta primers. The data were produced by immunoSEQ multiplex PCR, yet TCRdb's version contains in-frame clones alone and is incomplete. The data show about 240,000 clones, roughly 80% seen once. Material: PBMCs. This TCR was sampled from a woman in her forties in good health and CMV-seropositive. The rearrangement uses TRBV6-5 and TRBJ2-1, with TRBD2 identical over 8 bases. The CDR3 DNA reads as TGTGCCAGCAGTCCCAGCGGGGGTAGTGAGCAGTTCTTC. It specifies CASSPSGGSEQFF.